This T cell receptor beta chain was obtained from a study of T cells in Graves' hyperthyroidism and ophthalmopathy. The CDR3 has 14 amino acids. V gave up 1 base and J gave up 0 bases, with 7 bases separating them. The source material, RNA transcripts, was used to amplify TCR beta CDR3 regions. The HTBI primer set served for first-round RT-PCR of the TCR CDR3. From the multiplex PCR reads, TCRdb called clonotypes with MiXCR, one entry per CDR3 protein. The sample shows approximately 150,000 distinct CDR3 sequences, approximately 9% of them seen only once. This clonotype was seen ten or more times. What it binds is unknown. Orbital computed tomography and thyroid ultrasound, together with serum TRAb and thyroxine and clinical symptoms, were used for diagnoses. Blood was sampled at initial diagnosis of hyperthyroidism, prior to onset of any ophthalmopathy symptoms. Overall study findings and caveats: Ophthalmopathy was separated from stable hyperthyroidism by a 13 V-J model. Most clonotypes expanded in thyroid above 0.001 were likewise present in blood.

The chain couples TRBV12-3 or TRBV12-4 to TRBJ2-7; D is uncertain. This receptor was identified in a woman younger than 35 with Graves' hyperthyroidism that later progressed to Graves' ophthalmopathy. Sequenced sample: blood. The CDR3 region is CASSLEGTSYEQYF. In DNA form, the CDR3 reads TGTGCCAGCAGTTTAGAGGGCACCTCCTACGAGCAGTACTTC.